This is a list of T cell receptor beta chains from one sample in a study of control samples from healthy donors and cancer patients. TCRdb keeps only in-frame clones here, not all; method: immunoSEQ multiplex PCR. The table includes about 130,000 clones, more than 80% detected once. Sequencing was carried out using blood. These receptors all stem from a man between 35 and 55 years old in good health. Each CDR3 is given with its conserved first and last residue. D genes are given only for firm matches. A clone size is listed for some rows: how often the clone was seen (once, few, many), or a class if it is expanded.

>TRBJ1-5|-|TRBV4-1|-
CASSQEGVDQPQHF
TGCGCCAGCAGCCAAGAAGGGGTGGACCAGCCCCAGCATTTT
>TRBJ1-5|-|TRBV10-2|-
CASSESGGSNQPQHF
TGCGCCAGCAGTGAATCGGGAGGTAGCAATCAGCCCCAGCATTTT
>TRBJ2-1|-|TRBV3-1/TRBV3-2|-
CASSQDTGNNEQFF
TGTGCCAGCAGCCAAGATACGGGTAACAATGAGCAGTTCTTC
>TRBJ1-2|-|TRBV9|TRBD1
CASSTGTGGNYGYTF
TGTGCCAGCAGCACGGGGACAGGGGGCAACTATGGCTACACCTTC
>TRBJ1-4|-|TRBV5-1|-
CASSSDGTNEKLFF
TGCGCCAGCAGCTCCGACGGGACTAATGAAAAACTGTTTTTT
>TRBJ2-7|few|TRBV5-1|-
CASRDLRGGDEQYF
TGCGCCAGCAGGGATTTAAGGGGGGGGGACGAGCAGTACTTC
>TRBJ1-1|once|TRBV29-1|-
CSVVGENTEAFF
TGCAGCGTGGTTGGGGAGAACACTGAAGCTTTCTTT
>TRBJ1-2|-|TRBV9|-
CASSPRETAAYTF
TGTGCCAGCAGCCCTAGAGAGACAGCGGCCTACACCTTC
>TRBJ2-2|-|TRBV9|TRBD1
CASSPGGQGAGELFF
TGTGCCAGCAGTCCTGGGGGACAGGGGGCCGGGGAGCTGTTTTTT
>TRBJ2-2|-|TRBV30|-
CARGLGGELFF
TGTGCTCGAGGGCTGGGTGGGGAGCTGTTTTTT
>TRBJ1-6|-|TRBV4-1|-
CASSQVGIPPNSPLHF
TGCGCCAGCAGCCAAGTGGGAATCCCGCCGAATTCACCCCTCCACTTT
>TRBJ2-7|-|TRBV10-2|-
CASSESMGGEYF
TGCGCCAGCAGTGAGTCGATGGGGGGCGAGTACTTC
>TRBJ2-3|-|TRBV5-1|TRBD1
CASSFRTGGFTDTQYF
TGCGCCAGCAGCTTCAGGACAGGGGGATTCACAGATACGCAGTATTTT
>TRBJ1-6|-|TRBV30|-
CAWSVPDKDNSPLHF
TGTGCCTGGAGTGTACCGGATAAAGATAATTCACCCCTCCACTTT
>TRBJ1-6|-|TRBV2|-
CASSEFLRGGAPLHF
TGTGCCAGCAGTGAGTTTTTAAGAGGGGGGGCACCCCTCCACTTT
>TRBJ2-7|-|TRBV24-1|-
CAADREEYF
TGTGCCGCTGACAGGGAGGAGTACTTC
>TRBJ2-5|-|TRBV6-2/TRBV6-3|-
CASSNRGLGETQYF
TGTGCCAGCAGTAACAGGGGACTAGGGGAGACCCAGTACTTC
>TRBJ2-2|-|TRBV5-1|-
CASKPTWGDTGELFF
TGCGCCAGCAAACCGACCTGGGGGGACACCGGGGAGCTGTTTTTT